This T cell receptor beta chain was found in a study of blood T cells in healthy people across ages (dated by TCRdb to 2015 to 2017). Broadly, across the study: In model experiments, roughly one uniquely barcoded TCR beta cDNA molecule per two T cells was captured by template switching. The study measured age-related changes in TCR beta repertoire diversity using deep sequencing normalized with unique cDNA molecular identifiers. Donors were grouped into four age groups: young (average roughly 17 years), middle-aged (roughly 38), aged (about 60) and long-lived (around 82). To avoid experimental bias, donors of different ages were spread randomly across the sequencing lanes. Two additional independent replicas of 1 million unique cDNA reads from the same blood draw were analyzed for two donors (one aged 18 to 30 and one aged 80 or older). Findings and caveats that apply to the study as a whole: There was a strong correlation between observed TCR beta diversity and the percentage of naive T cells measured by flow cytometry. Observed TCR beta diversity per million T cells fell roughly linearly with age, and a significant reduction was already apparent by age approximately 41. Compared with the aged group, the long-lived group had more naive CD4+ T cells, fewer expanded clones and increased TCR diversity, suggesting age selection. The CMV infection status of donors was not known, potentially confounding age-related changes in expanded clonotypes. Bulk unsorted PBMC profiling prevented conclusive comparison of naive and antigen-experienced compartments. Total diversity estimates from one million sequenced T cells were considered lower bounds and underestimates.

Turning to this clonotype: The specificity of this receptor is unknown. No quality values exist for individual bases; no much larger clone is one base distant.

The roughly 38 donors, aged 6 to 90 years, were systemically healthy Caucasian individuals from Russia. Each donor gave approximately 10 milliliters of peripheral blood, collected into EDTA-treated Vacutainer tubes. Ficoll-Paque density-gradient centrifugation was used to isolate PBMCs, with at least 6 million obtained per sample. Trizol reagent was used to extract total RNA from PBMCs, with at least 5.5 micrograms per sample. The percentages of naive CD45RAhigh/CD27high T cells were determined by flow cytometry on a PBMC aliquot from every donor. The method behind the library was 5' RACE. The second PCR ran for roughly 6 to 11 cycles and used a J-beta primer mix along with a sample-barcoded 5' primer. A unique molecular identifier was introduced onto each TCR beta cDNA molecule by a template-switch 5' adaptor carrying 12 random nucleotides. At least 3 million CDR3-containing paired-end reads were obtained from each sample. The Mint cDNA synthesis kit, primed by a TRBC-specific oligonucleotide, was used to synthesize first-strand cDNA from all RNA. Following uracil-DNA glycosylase treatment, a first 18-cycle PCR with universal primers M1SS and BC2_uni_R was performed on all cDNA. Per the original workflow: For normalization, 1 million high-quality reads, each with a distinct molecular identifier, were randomly selected from each sample. Instead of being binned into consensus sequences, reads with shared molecular identifiers were discarded. MiTCR, run with a Q25 quality threshold and the strictest error-elimination algorithm, handled CDR3 identification, clonotype clustering and error correction. Lower-bound total TCR beta diversity was estimated with a nonparametric unseen species model using Euler transformation. TCRdb reprocessed the public reads (quality trimming at Q25 with fastp, clone calling with MiXCR) and kept in-frame beta chains. Every distinct CDR3 protein forms one entry, paired with its most common genes and DNA. The V and J calls and clone size come from TCRdb's table, not from the authors' own analysis. For this sample the table gives 1.5 million to 2 million distinct CDR3 sequences, of which around 42% were detected only once. The ten largest clones represent more than 20% of the sample.

The sequenced material came from blood. This clonotype originated in a human donor in good health.

The nucleotides read TGTGCCAGCAGCTTCGATGGCGTCGAGGGACGGACCACAGATACGCAGTATTTT. Its product reads: CASSFDGVEGRTTDTQYF. The chain was built from TRBV5-5 and TRBJ2-3, with the D call perhaps TRBD1 or TRBD2, as 5 bases match in each case. V lost 2 bases and J lost 2 bases; the stretch between them is 21 bases long. The germline V gene (reference sequence) provides CDR1 SGHKS and CDR2 YYEKEE. The CDR3 starts with the cysteine, ends with the phenylalanine, and has 18 residues. The DNA shown is the 54-base CDR3, in frame from base 1.